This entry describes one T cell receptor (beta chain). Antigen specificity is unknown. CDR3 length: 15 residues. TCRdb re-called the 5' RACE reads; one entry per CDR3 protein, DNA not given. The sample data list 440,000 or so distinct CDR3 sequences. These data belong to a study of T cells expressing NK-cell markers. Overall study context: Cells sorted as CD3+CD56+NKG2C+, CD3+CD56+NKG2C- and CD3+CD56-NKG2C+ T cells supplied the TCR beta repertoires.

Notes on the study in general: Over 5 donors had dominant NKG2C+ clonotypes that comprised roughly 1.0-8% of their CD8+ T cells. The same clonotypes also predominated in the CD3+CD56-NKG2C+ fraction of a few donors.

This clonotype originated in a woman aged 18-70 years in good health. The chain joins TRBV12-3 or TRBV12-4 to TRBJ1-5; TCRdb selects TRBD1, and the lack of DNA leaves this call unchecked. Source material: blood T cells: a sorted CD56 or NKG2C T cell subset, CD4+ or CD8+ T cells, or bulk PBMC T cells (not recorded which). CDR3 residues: CATLTGTADNQPQHF.